This T cell receptor beta chain was recovered during a study of blood T cell repertoires in COVID-19. The wider study: There were acute and convalescent COVID-19 samples, and they came from the United States, Italy and Spain.

Germline values: CDR1 KGHSH, CDR2 LQKENI. CDR3 size: 13 residues. V lost 1 base and J lost 6; bases outside the gene matches: 2. In the authors' methods: Amplification with reference gene primers provided the estimates of nucleated cell counts. The protocol was immunoSEQ multiplex PCR, while the TCRdb copy is restricted to in-frame clones and leaves out a portion. That table supplies the V and J calls and clone size; D and trimming were determined from the DNA. In the table there are fewer than 450,000 clones, approximately 88% of which are singletons. Patients in Seattle were enrolled during active infection, then followed longitudinally.

Sequences were obtained from peripheral blood. This TCR was sampled from a woman between 50 and 59 years old with COVID-19, enrolled during active disease. This chain links TRBV18 with TRBJ1-1, with TRBD1 matching over 7 bases. CDR3 nucleotide sequence: TGTGCCAGCTCACCACTAGGGGGCTCTGAAGCTTTCTTT. Its translation: CASSPLGGSEAFF. Drawing the rest from reference TRBV18 and TRBJ1-1, the complete variable domain is NAGVMQNPRHLVRRRGQEARLRCSPMKGHSHVYWYRQLPEEGLKFMVYLQKENIIDESGMPKERFSAEFPKEGPSILRIQQVVRGDSAAYFCASSPLGGSEAFFGQGTRLTVV.